What follows are 25 T cell receptor beta chains derived from one specimen sequenced in a study of response to subunit inactivated influenza vaccine. TCRdb recomputed calls from the RT-PCR reads with MiXCR, one row per CDR3 protein. The sample holds 450,000 to 600,000 distinct CDR3 sequences, roughly 7.6% seen once. The material sequenced was PBMCs from blood, taken 23 months after vaccination. These receptors were taken from a man in his fifties or sixties who received an inactivated influenza vaccine.

This clonotype appeared a few times. The chain employs TRBV3-1 and TRBJ2-2, with a weak D call TRBD1 (6 bases). Looked up from germline, CDR1 is LGHDT and CDR2 is YNNKEL (reference sequence). Trimming removed 6 bases from V and 3 bases from J, with 17 bases in between. The CDR3 spans 16 residues. The CDR3: CASRPTGLWDTGELFF. For the CDR3, the DNA is TGTGCCAGCAGACCTACAGGGCTCTGGGACACCGGGGAGCTGTTTTTT.

This clonotype was counted a few times. DNA for the CDR3: TGCGCCAGCAGGGGCCCGCTCCGTGGTTTGGATGAGCAGTTCTTC. The encoded protein is CASRGPLRGLDEQFF. The chain recombines TRBV4-1 with TRBJ2-1; D uncertain. The germline V gene has CDR1 MGHRA and CDR2 YSYEKL. The CDR3 is 15 residues long. The V and J ends lost 6 bases and 8 bases respectively, with 20 bases between them.

The J gene is TRBJ1-1, the V gene TRBV25-1; D perhaps matches TRBD1 (5 bases). V gave up 0 bases and J gave up 5 bases, with 10 bases separating them. CDR3 size: 14 residues. CDR1 and CDR2 (germline): MGHDK, SYGVNS. DNA of the CDR3: TGTGCCAGCAGTGAATACGTGGGGGGAACTGAAGCTTTCTTT. Amino acids: CASSEYVGGTEAFF.

This clonotype was found many times. The J gene is TRBJ2-7, the V gene TRBV20-1, with 10 nucleotides matching TRBD2. The length of the CDR3 is 15 residues. V shed 1 base, J shed 4 bases, and the junction held 7 bases outside the gene matches. Germline V gives CDR1 DFQATT, CDR2 SNEGSKA (reference sequence). Here the CDR3 DNA reads TGCAGTGCTAGAGCGGCTAGCGGGGGTAGTTACGAGCAGTACTTC. Its translation: CSARAASGGSYEQYF.

This clonotype was seen a few times. The rearrangement joins TRBV6-2 or TRBV6-3 to TRBJ2-4, with 8 bases that match TRBD1. This CDR3 region has 15 residues. Germline V CDR1 and CDR2: MNHEY, SVGEGT. The ends lost 2 bases at V and 6 bases at J; junction bases unmatched: 6. CDR3 amino acids: CASSYRGDRTNIQYF. DNA for the CDR3: TGTGCCAGCAGTTACCGCGGGGACAGGACAAACATTCAGTACTTC.

This clonotype was recorded many times. CDR3 amino acids: CASSEADRTEQFF. Here the CDR3 DNA reads TGTGCCAGCAGTGAAGCGGACCGGACAGAGCAGTTCTTC. The chain links TRBV2 to TRBJ2-1, with a tentative D call TRBD1 (5 bases). Germline V gene sequence: CDR1 SNHLY, CDR2 FYNNEI. Deletions cut 0 bases from V and 10 bases from J, with 10 bases between. CDR3 size: 13 residues.

The CDR3 DNA follows: TGTGCCGTCAGGGGCCCGAATCTTGAGCAGTTCTTC. Translation: CAVRGPNLEQFF. The V and J genes are TRBV6-2 or TRBV6-3 and TRBJ2-1; tentatively, D is TRBD1 (6 bases). V gave up 11 bases and J gave up 9 bases, with 17 bases separating them. Per the germline V gene, CDR1 is MNHEY and CDR2 is SVGEGT. The CDR3 totals 12 residues.

The sample holds a few counts of this clonotype. This chain's CDR3 is CASSDRGRWTDTQYF. The CDR3 nucleotides read TGTGCCAGCAGCGACCGGGGGCGTTGGACAGATACGCAGTATTTT. The chain recombines TRBV2 with TRBJ2-3; D possibly uses TRBD1 or TRBD2 (6 bases each). Germline values: CDR1 SNHLY, CDR2 FYNNEI. This CDR3 comprises 15 residues. The V gene lost 6 bases and the J gene lost 3 bases, with 16 bases spanning the gap.

This clonotype was detected many times. The chain combines TRBV4-2 with TRBJ2-3, with 9 bases fitting TRBD1. V gave up 0 bases and J gave up 4 bases; unmatched junction bases: 2. Germline loops: CDR1 LGHNA, CDR2 YNFKEQ. The length of the CDR3 is 15 residues. DNA for the CDR3: TGTGCCAGCAGCCAAGAGGGACAGGGAGCAGATACGCAGTATTTT. Translated, it gives CASSQEGQGADTQYF.

This clonotype was recorded at least ten times. The chain employs TRBV5-1 and TRBJ2-5; D is undetermined. CDR3 length equals 15 residues. V lost 1 base, J lost 5 bases, and 15 bases lay in between. Germline assignment: CDR1 SGHRS and CDR2 YFSETQ. The CDR3 loop is CASSLTSQTRETQYF. As DNA, the CDR3 is TGCGCCAGCAGCTTGACCTCGCAGACCAGGGAGACCCAGTACTTC.

The V gene is TRBV4-3, the J gene TRBJ2-5, with D perhaps matching TRBD2 (6 bases). Trimming removed 2 bases at V and 4 bases at J, with 14 bases between. Germline V lookup: CDR1 LGHNA, CDR2 YSLEER. CDR3 size: 15 residues. CDR3 in DNA: TGCGCCAGCAGCCAACAAAGAAGGAGGGGAGAGACCCAGTACTTC. It codes for CASSQQRRRGETQYF.

This clonotype occurred a few times. The chain carries TRBV9 and TRBJ2-2, with D unclear. This CDR3 spans 13 amino acids. V lost 2 bases, J lost 4 bases, and 6 bases lay in between. The germline CDR1 and CDR2 sequences are SGDLS and YYNGEE. The CDR3 reads CASSVGGTGELFF. CDR3 DNA sequence: TGTGCCAGCAGCGTCGGTGGCACCGGGGAGCTGTTTTTT.

Here the CDR3 reads CASSSGSSSNQPQHF. CDR3 coding DNA: TGTGCCAGCAGTTCGGGGTCAAGTAGCAATCAGCCCCAGCATTTT. This chain joins TRBV28 and TRBJ1-5; D is unclear. V shed 4 bases and J shed 0 bases, with 10 bases lying between them. The germline V gene encodes CDR1 MDHEN and CDR2 SYDVKM. The CDR3 consists of 15 residues. Looking up the rest from reference TRBV28 and TRBJ1-5 gives the full variable domain: DVKVTQSSRYLVKRTGEKVFLECVQDMDHENMFWYRQDPGLGLRLIYFSYDVKMKEKGDIPEGYSVSREKKERFSLILESASTNQTSMYLCASSSGSSSNQPQHFGDGTRLSIL.

The J gene is TRBJ2-1, the V gene TRBV21-1. TRBV21-1 is described as a pseudogene. The CDR3 covers 12 residues. CDR3 in DNA: TGTGCCAGCCGCTACACGTACAATGAGCAGTTCTTC. It encodes CASRYTYNEQFF.

This clonotype was counted only a few times. The rearrangement joins TRBV23-1 to TRBJ1-1; D gene unclear. TRBV23-1 qualifies as an ORF whose function is uncertain. V was clipped by 8 bases and J by 4 bases, with 17 bases between them. CDR3 length: 14 amino acids. The CDR3 region is CASLSRKVGTEAFF. The CDR3 DNA follows: TGCGCCAGCCTCAGTCGGAAGGTTGGCACTGAAGCTTTCTTT.

This rearrangement joins TRBV3-1 to TRBJ2-1; 9 positions agree with TRBD1. The junction had 4 bases not matched to a gene; V was cut back by 4 bases and J by 6 bases. The CDR3 spans 14 residues. The germline gives CDR1 LGHDT, CDR2 YNNKEL (reference sequence). In DNA form, the CDR3 reads TGTGCCAGCAGCCCGCGGGGACAGGGCAATGAGCAGTTCTTC. Translated, it gives CASSPRGQGNEQFF.

This clonotype appeared a few times. The rearrangement joins TRBV20-1 to TRBJ1-6, with TRBD1 identical over 7 bases. Germline CDR1 DFQATT, CDR2 SNEGSKA (reference sequence). With 5 bases clipped from V and 6 bases from J, the junction kept 7 bases outside the gene matches. The length of the CDR3 is 14 residues. The DNA of the CDR3 is TGCAGTGCTTTGACAGGGTCTAGTAATTCACCCCTCCACTTT. Protein sequence: CSALTGSSNSPLHF.

In this sample, this clonotype turned up a few times. This chain links TRBV7-9 with TRBJ2-1, with 11 bases aligning to TRBD2. Germline V gene lookup returns CDR1 SEHNR and CDR2 FQNEAQ (reference sequence). V was clipped by 5 bases and J by 2 bases; unmatched bases: 8. The CDR3 runs to 17 residues. The DNA of the CDR3 is TGTGCCAGCAGCCCCTATAGCGGGGGGGCCCCCTACAATGAGCAGTTCTTC. Translated: CASSPYSGGAPYNEQFF.

This chain joins TRBV5-1 and TRBJ2-7, with D hard to call. V was cut by 4 bases and J by 5 bases, with 13 bases left in between. The CDR3 covers 13 residues. The germline V gene has CDR1 SGHRS and CDR2 YFSETQ. The CDR3 DNA reads TGCGCCAGCAGCGCCGAAATTACCCACGAGCAGTACTTC. Translation: CASSAEITHEQYF.

This clonotype was counted many times. V usage is TRBV6-4 and J usage is TRBJ1-1, with D perhaps TRBD1 (5 bases). Trimming shortened V by 8 bases and J by 2 bases, and 18 bases separated the two germline ends. Germline lookup yields CDR1 MRHNA and CDR2 SNTAGT. The CDR3 covers 15 residues. This chain's CDR3 is CASAIEAGSNTEAFF. The CDR3 region has the DNA TGTGCCAGCGCTATTGAGGCAGGGTCAAACACTGAAGCTTTCTTT.

This clonotype was found many times. The chain has TRBV20-1 and TRBJ2-7; 12 bases are shared with TRBD1. The J segment lost 4 bases and the V segment lost 3 bases, leaving 13 bases of the junction unmatched. CDR1 is DFQATT and CDR2 is SNEGSKA in the germline V gene (reference sequence). This CDR3 region has 17 residues. DNA of the CDR3: TGCAGTGCTAGCCCGGTAGGGACAGGGGGCAGTGGGTACGAGCAGTACTTC. Its protein is CSASPVGTGGSGYEQYF.

The CDR3 region is CATSDPSGTVQETQYF. The CDR3 nucleotides read TGTGCCACCAGTGACCCCTCGGGGACGGTCCAAGAGACCCAGTACTTC. The chain employs TRBV24-1 and TRBJ2-5, with D perhaps assigned TRBD1 or TRBD2 (5 bases each). V lost 4 bases to trimming and J lost 1 base, with 15 bases between them. This CDR3 is built from 16 residues. The V gene's germline CDR1 is KGHDR and CDR2 SFDVKD.

This clonotype was picked up a small number of times. The CDR3: CATSRVFGTNEQFF. The CDR3 nucleotides read TGTGCCACCAGCAGAGTCTTCGGCACCAATGAGCAGTTCTTC. The rearrangement joins TRBV15 to TRBJ2-1; D not resolved. Germline assignment: CDR1 LNHNV and CDR2 YYDKDF (reference sequence). Trimming took 1 base from V and 6 from J, leaving 10 bases between them. CDR3 length equals 14 residues.

The chain carries TRBV29-1 and TRBJ1-1; TRBD1 is a possible D gene (5 bases). The CDR3 has 12 residues. V lost 7 bases to trimming and J lost 8 bases, with 17 bases between them. The germline CDR1 and CDR2 sequences are SQVTM and ANQGSEA. CDR3 sequence (DNA): TGCAGCGCAAAAGGTGGGGCAGACGAAGCTTTCTTT. It is translated as CSAKGGADEAFF.

This clonotype was found a few times. This chain connects TRBV20-1 to TRBJ2-5; 8 bases match TRBD1. The CDR3 totals 14 residues. V dropped 5 bases and J dropped 2; count of bases not matched to a gene: 7. Germline-derived CDR1 and CDR2 are DFQATT and SNEGSKA (reference sequence). The CDR3 reads CSAGRTGRQETQYF. The CDR3 nucleotides are TGCAGTGCTGGCAGGACAGGGAGGCAAGAGACCCAGTACTTC.